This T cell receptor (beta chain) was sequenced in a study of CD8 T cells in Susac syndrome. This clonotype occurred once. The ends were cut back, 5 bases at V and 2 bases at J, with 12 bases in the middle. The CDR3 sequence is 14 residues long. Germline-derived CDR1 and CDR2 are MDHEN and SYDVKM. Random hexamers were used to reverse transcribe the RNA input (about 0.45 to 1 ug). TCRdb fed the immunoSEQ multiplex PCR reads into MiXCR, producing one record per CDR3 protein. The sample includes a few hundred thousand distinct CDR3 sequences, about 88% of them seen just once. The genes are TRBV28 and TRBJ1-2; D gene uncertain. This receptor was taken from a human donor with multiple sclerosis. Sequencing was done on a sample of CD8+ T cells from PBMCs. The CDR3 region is CASSPDFSNYGYTF. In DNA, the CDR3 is TGTGCCAGCAGTCCGGACTTCTCGAACTATGGCTACACCTTC.